Listed below are T cell receptor beta chains from one sample, sequenced in a study of blood T cell repertoires in COVID-19. Clones were read by immunoSEQ multiplex PCR, and TCRdb kept only the in-frame ones, dropping some. In the table there are 90,000 to 130,000 clones, 76% of which are singletons. Sequenced: peripheral blood. These receptors were taken from a woman aged 80 or over with acute or convalescent COVID-19. Both conserved end residues are part of each CDR3. The D gene is left open where the match is weak. Part of the rows lack a size; the others show once, few, many or a class for expanded clones.

v_call: TRBV5-1; clone_size: -; j_call: TRBJ2-2; d_call: -; cdr3_aa: CASSLIGDVGELFF
v_call: TRBV5-4; clone_size: few; j_call: TRBJ2-3; d_call: -; cdr3_aa: CASSLSGGVTSTDTQYF
v_call: TRBV6-5; clone_size: -; j_call: TRBJ1-2; d_call: -; cdr3_aa: CASSQGFGYTF
v_call: TRBV19; clone_size: -; j_call: TRBJ2-2; d_call: -; cdr3_aa: CASSIRGTYTGELFF
v_call: TRBV4-1; clone_size: -; j_call: TRBJ2-5; d_call: -; cdr3_aa: CASSQEGVLGTQYF
v_call: TRBV9; clone_size: -; j_call: TRBJ2-7; d_call: TRBD1; cdr3_aa: CASSVGQGAREQYF
v_call: TRBV19; clone_size: once; j_call: TRBJ1-6; d_call: -; cdr3_aa: CASRVSYNSPLHF
v_call: TRBV5-6; clone_size: few; j_call: TRBJ2-7; d_call: TRBD1; cdr3_aa: CASSLTGGGGFYEQYF
v_call: TRBV6-6; clone_size: -; j_call: TRBJ2-7; d_call: TRBD2; cdr3_aa: CASSQKTSGIGAYEQYF
v_call: TRBV5-4; clone_size: -; j_call: TRBJ2-5; d_call: -; cdr3_aa: CASSLSGGETQYF
v_call: TRBV6-5; clone_size: -; j_call: TRBJ1-1; d_call: TRBD1; cdr3_aa: CASAGGPGGAFF
v_call: TRBV4-1; clone_size: few; j_call: TRBJ1-3; d_call: TRBD1; cdr3_aa: CASSQDRDRVLSGNTIYF
v_call: TRBV10-1; clone_size: -; j_call: TRBJ2-3; d_call: TRBD2; cdr3_aa: CASSETFSGRAADTQYF